What follows are 10 T cell receptor beta chains derived from one specimen sequenced in a study of OX40 agonist ivuxolimab in advanced cancers. Sequencing was performed with immunoSEQ multiplex PCR; in TCRdb, only in-frame clones are kept and a portion is missing. The data show fewer than 80,000 clones, with around 87% seen just once and about 6.3% held by the top ten. This sample comprised CD4+ or CD8+ T cells sorted from blood, obtained in a trial of the OX40 agonist ivuxolimab. These receptor sequences come from an adult with an advanced solid tumor such as melanoma, head and neck, liver or kidney cancer.

In this sample, this clone turned up once. The chain has TRBV5-8 and TRBJ1-5; maybe TRBD1 (5 bases). The germline CDR1 and CDR2 sequences are SGHTS and YDEGEE. The CDR3 runs to 16 residues. Deletions cut 0 bases from V and 0 bases from J, with 10 bases between. The CDR3 reads CASSLEGPYSNQPQHF. As DNA, the CDR3 is TGTGCCAGCAGCTTGGAGGGACCTTATAGCAATCAGCCCCAGCATTTT. The full variable domain, with the rest looked up from reference TRBV5-8 and TRBJ1-5, is EAGVTQSPTHLIKTRGQQATLRCSPISGHTSVYWYQQALGLGLQFLLWYDEGEERNRGNFPPRFSGRQFPNYSSELNVNALELEDSALYLCASSLEGPYSNQPQHFGDGTRLSIL.

The chain links TRBV4-2 to TRBJ2-1, with 10 bases identical to TRBD2. The length of the CDR3 is 15 residues. CDR1 and CDR2 (germline): LGHNA, YNFKEQ. J lost 5 bases, V lost 2 bases, and 3 bases had no gene match. Written as DNA, the CDR3 is TGTGCCAGCAGCCAACTAGCGGGGGCTAACAATGAGCAGTTCTTC. Encoded protein: CASSQLAGANNEQFF.

The chain has TRBV28 and TRBJ2-7; 9 nucleotides align to TRBD2. CDR1 and CDR2 from the germline V gene are MDHEN and SYDVKM. Losses at the gene ends were 7 bases for V and 3 bases for J; bases not matched to a gene: 4. The CDR3 totals 13 residues. Written as DNA, the CDR3 is TGTGCCAGCACCGGGACTAGCATCTACGAGCAGTACTTC. This gives the protein CASTGTSIYEQYF.

The chain is built from TRBV28 and TRBJ1-1; D not certain. The CDR3 consists of 13 residues. CDR1 and CDR2 from the germline V gene are MDHEN and SYDVKM. V was pared by 2 bases and J by 0 bases, with 4 bases between. CDR3 bases: TGTGCCAGCAGTTTAGGGCTGAACACTGAAGCTTTCTTT. This gives the protein CASSLGLNTEAFF.

V usage is TRBV28 and J usage is TRBJ1-3; the D is unclear. The CDR3 runs 14 residues. The V and J ends lost 6 bases and 0 bases respectively, with 9 bases between them. Germline CDR1 reads MDHEN; CDR2 reads SYDVKM. The CDR3 DNA reads as TGTGCCAGCAGGACACCCAGCTCTGGAAACACCATATATTTT. Translation gives CASRTPSSGNTIYF.

The V gene is TRBV5-1, the J gene TRBJ2-1; D is unclear. Germline loops: CDR1 SGHRS, CDR2 YFSETQ. The V end lost 0 bases, the J end lost 10 bases, and 8 bases lay between the germline ends. CDR3 size: 12 residues. CDR3 protein: CASSLAGEEQFF. The DNA of the CDR3 is TGCGCCAGCAGCTTGGCCGGAGAGGAGCAGTTCTTC.

The rearrangement links TRBV5-6 to TRBJ1-5; D possibly matches TRBD1 or TRBD2 (5 bases each). TRBJ2-3 matches the DNA end more closely, so the J call is doubtful. The CDR3 contains 15 residues. Per the germline V gene, CDR1 is SGHDT and CDR2 is YYEEEE. Here the CDR3 DNA reads TGTGCCAGCACCCCGGGGCCGTCGAGCAATCAGCCCCAGTATTTT. Encoded protein: CASTPGPSSNQPQYF.

J is TRBJ2-3 and V is TRBV28; 12 bases agree with TRBD1. CDR3 length: 17 residues. V trimming: 3 bases; J trimming: 2 bases; junction bases outside the gene matches: 6. The germline V gene has CDR1 MDHEN and CDR2 SYDVKM. The CDR3 region has the DNA TGTGCCAGCAGTTTTGGGACAGGGGGCGGGTACACAGATACGCAGTATTTT. Its translation is CASSFGTGGGYTDTQYF.

The rearrangement joins TRBV27 to TRBJ2-2; 8 bases fit TRBD1. V shed 6 bases and J 1 base; nucleotides not matched to a gene: 1. Germline V gene data show CDR1 as MNHEY and CDR2 as SMNVEV (reference sequence). This CDR3 comprises 14 residues. In DNA, the CDR3 is TGTGCCAGCAGCGACAGGGGGAACACCGGGGAGCTGTTTTTT. Its protein product is CASSDRGNTGELFF.

The CDR3 loop reads CASSYLGRQEETQYF. CDR3 DNA sequence: TGTGCCAGCAGTTACCTGGGCAGACAGGAAGAGACCCAGTACTTC. This chain links TRBV6-5 with TRBJ2-5; a weak D match, TRBD1 (6 bases). The CDR3 runs 15 residues. Germline CDR1 and CDR2: MNHEY and SVGAGI. V was trimmed by 2 bases and J by 3 bases, leaving 13 bases between them.